This record covers a single T cell receptor (beta chain). The antigen is undetermined. The draw for each donor consisted of a single 2.5 ml blood sample. The data belong to a study of monozygotic twins with inflammatory bowel disease. Study-wide results and caveats: Healthy twins shared more clonotypes with others than IBD patients, most markedly active ones. Whereas healthy co-twins had higher TCRbeta diversity (inverse Simpson), IBD patients had lower diversity.

The V gene's germline CDR1 is MNHEY and CDR2 SVGEGT. The CDR3 extends over 14 amino acids. TCRdb re-called the 5' RACE reads and gives one entry per CDR3 protein, without DNA. The ten top clones account for less than 8%, within a sample of some 160,000 distinct CDR3 sequences. This receptor was taken from a human donor with ulcerative colitis or Crohn's disease, or a healthy co-twin of an affected twin (not recorded which). Sequencing input: blood. The chain carries TRBV6-2 or TRBV6-3 and TRBJ2-5; as DNA is missing, the TRBD2 call by TCRdb cannot be tested. CDR3 in amino acids: CASSYWDSGETQYF.